This T cell receptor beta chain originates from a study of cytomegalovirus exposure and HLA in healthy donors. 60 Vbeta and 13 Jbeta primers were used in PCR. TCRdb keeps only in-frame clones here, not all; method: immunoSEQ multiplex PCR. Of 54,000 or so clones in the sample, less than 70% are singletons; the top ten hold 12%. Findings and caveats of the study: Reportedly, HLA-A and HLA-B alleles of most subjects were accurately predicted from TCR beta. It was 160 or so TCR beta chains that were listed as cytomegalovirus-associated. Presence/absence analyses assumed roughly uniform sequencing depth across donors, which may not hold.

The CDR3 spans 12 residues. Germline lookup yields CDR1 SGHNT and CDR2 YYREEE (reference sequence). V was trimmed by 4 bases and J by 7 bases, leaving 11 bases between them. This clone was picked up one time. Its antigen is currently unknown. The V and J genes are TRBV5-4 and TRBJ1-1; TRBD1 might be the D (5 bases). This receptor was taken from a human donor in good health. The specimen sequenced was PBMCs. CDR3 in amino acids: CASSDDRGEAFF. The CDR3, as DNA: TGTGCCAGCAGCGACGACAGAGGTGAAGCTTTCTTT.